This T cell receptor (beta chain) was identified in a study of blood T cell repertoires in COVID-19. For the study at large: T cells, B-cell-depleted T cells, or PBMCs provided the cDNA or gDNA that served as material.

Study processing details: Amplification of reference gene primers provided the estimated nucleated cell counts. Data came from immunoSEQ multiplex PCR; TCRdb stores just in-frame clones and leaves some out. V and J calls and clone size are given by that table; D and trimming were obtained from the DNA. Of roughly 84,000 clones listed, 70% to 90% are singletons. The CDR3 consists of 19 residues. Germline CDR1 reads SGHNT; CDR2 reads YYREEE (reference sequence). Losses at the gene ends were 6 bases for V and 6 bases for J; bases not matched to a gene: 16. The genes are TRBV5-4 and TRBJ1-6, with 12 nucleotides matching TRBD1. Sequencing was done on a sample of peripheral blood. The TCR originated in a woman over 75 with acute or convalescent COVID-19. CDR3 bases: TGTGCCAGCAACCGGAGAGGGACAGGGGGCAATGCCGCTAATTCACCCCTCCACTTT. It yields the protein CASNRRGTGGNAANSPLHF. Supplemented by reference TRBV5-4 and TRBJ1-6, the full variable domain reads ETGVTQSPTHLIKTRGQQVTLRCSSQSGHNTVSWYQQALGQGPQFIFQYYREEENGRGNFPPRFSGLQFPNYSSELNVNALELDDSALYLCASNRRGTGGNAANSPLHFGNGTRLTVT.